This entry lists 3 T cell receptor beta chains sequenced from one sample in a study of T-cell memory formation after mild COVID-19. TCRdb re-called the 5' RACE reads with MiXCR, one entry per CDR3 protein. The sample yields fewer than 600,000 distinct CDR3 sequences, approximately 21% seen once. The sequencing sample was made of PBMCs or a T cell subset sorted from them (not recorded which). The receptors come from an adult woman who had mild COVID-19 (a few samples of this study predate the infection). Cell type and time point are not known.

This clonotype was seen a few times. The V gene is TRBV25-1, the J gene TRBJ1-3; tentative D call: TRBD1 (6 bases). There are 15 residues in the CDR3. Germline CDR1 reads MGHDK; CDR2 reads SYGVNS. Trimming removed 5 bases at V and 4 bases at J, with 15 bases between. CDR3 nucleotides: TGTGCCAGCAGTCCCCCCGGGGGCCAGGGAAACACCATATATTTT. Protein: CASSPPGGQGNTIYF.

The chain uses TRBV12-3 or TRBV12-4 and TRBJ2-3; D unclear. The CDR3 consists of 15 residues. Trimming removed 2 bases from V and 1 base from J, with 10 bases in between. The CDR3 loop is CASSLLGWGTDTQYF. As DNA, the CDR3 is TGTGCCAGCAGTTTATTGGGTTGGGGCACAGATACGCAGTATTTT.

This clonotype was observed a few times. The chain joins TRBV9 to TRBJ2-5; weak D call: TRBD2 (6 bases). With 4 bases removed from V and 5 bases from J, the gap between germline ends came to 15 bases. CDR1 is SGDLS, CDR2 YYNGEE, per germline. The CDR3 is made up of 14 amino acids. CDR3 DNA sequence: TGTGCCAGCAGCTCCGGAGGGGCCTGGGAGACCCAGTACTTC. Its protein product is CASSSGGAWETQYF.